This TCR beta chain was observed in a study of control samples from healthy donors and cancer patients. Sequenced by immunoSEQ multiplex PCR; TCRdb stores in-frame clones only, minus some. The table records approximately 130,000 clones, about nine tenths of them present only once. The CDR3 runs to 11 residues. J lost 4 bases, V lost 7 bases, and 2 bases had no gene match. The germline V gene has CDR1 DFQATT and CDR2 SNEGSKA (reference sequence). Material: blood. The source is a middle-aged man in good health. The J gene is TRBJ2-7, the V gene TRBV20-1; 9 nucleotides agree with TRBD2. The CDR3 region has the DNA TGCAGTGTAGCGGGGGCATACGAGCAGTACTTC. Amino acids: CSVAGAYEQYF.